The 7 T cell receptor beta chains given below trace back to one sample, sequenced in a study of blood T cells in healthy people across ages. The use of a sample-barcoded 5' primer and a J-beta primer mix characterized a second PCR of roughly 6 to 12 cycles. One entry per CDR3 protein, called by TCRdb with MiXCR from the 5' RACE reads. This sample yields roughly 1,800,000 distinct CDR3 sequences, of which around half are seen a single time; around 2.1% belongs to the top ten. Source material: blood. All receptors come from a woman in her thirties or forties in good health.

This clonotype appeared a few times. The chain links TRBV4-3 to TRBJ1-2, with D unclear. Germline assignment: CDR1 LGHNA and CDR2 YSLEER. The germline V and J ends were trimmed by 0 bases and 4 bases, with 6 bases remaining between them. The CDR3 is 13 residues long. The CDR3 reads CASSQDYLYGYTF. DNA of the CDR3: TGCGCCAGCAGCCAAGATTACCTCTATGGCTACACCTTC.

This clonotype has a handful of counts. This sequence joins TRBV6-1 and TRBJ2-1; possibly TRBD2 for D (6 bases). The CDR3 runs to 16 residues. Germline V gene lookup returns CDR1 MNHNS and CDR2 SASEGT. With 5 bases removed from V and 0 bases from J, the gap between germline ends came to 14 bases. This CDR3 is CASSHYSGTSYNEQFF. CDR3 coding DNA: TGTGCCAGCAGTCACTATAGCGGTACCTCCTACAATGAGCAGTTCTTC.

This clonotype was seen ten or more times. This chain links TRBV12-3 or TRBV12-4 with TRBJ1-2, with a possible D match to TRBD1 (5 bases). The CDR3 is 13 amino acids. V lost 3 bases, J lost 4 bases, and 9 bases lay in between. Here the CDR3 reads CASSFKGSYGYTF. The CDR3 DNA follows: TGTGCCAGCAGTTTCAAGGGGAGCTATGGCTACACCTTC.

The gene calls are TRBV20-1 and TRBJ1-5, with 7 nucleotides matching TRBD1. With V trimmed by 6 bases and J by 3 bases, 11 bases remained unmatched. Germline loops: CDR1 DFQATT, CDR2 SNEGSKA (reference sequence). The CDR3 loop spans 15 amino acids. CDR3 in DNA: TGCAGTGCGGGGACCGCGACAGGGCTCAATCAGCCCCAGCATTTT. Its protein is CSAGTATGLNQPQHF.

This clonotype was detected many times. Germline is not matched at one junction end, which may reflect a read error. The rearrangement uses TRBV4-1 and TRBJ2-5; 9 bases line up with TRBD2. This CDR3 contains 16 residues. Germline assignment: CDR1 MGHRA and CDR2 YSYEKL. CDR3 in DNA: TGTGCCAGCAGCCAAGAACTAGCGGGTACCCAAGAGACCCAGTACTTC. It specifies CASSQELAGTQETQYF.

The V call is TRBV6-6, the J call TRBJ1-5, with TRBD1 matching over 9 bases. Germline CDR1 and CDR2: MNHNY and SVGAGI (reference sequence). The CDR3 is made up of 16 amino acids. Germline trimming cut 6 bases from V and 2 bases from J; bases unmatched to any gene: 8. In DNA, the CDR3 is TGTGCCAGCAGAGATGACAGGGGGTTAGGCAATCAGCCCCAGCATTTT. It encodes CASRDDRGLGNQPQHF.

This clonotype was seen once. The chain recombines TRBV6-1 with TRBJ1-5; D not resolved. This CDR3 contains 15 residues. V was pared by 3 bases and J by 0 bases, with 9 bases between. Germline loops: CDR1 MNHNS, CDR2 SASEGT. The CDR3 coding sequence is TGTGCCAGCAGTGACTGGGCCGCTAGCAATCAGCCCCAGCATTTT. Protein sequence: CASSDWAASNQPQHF.